The 27 T cell receptor beta chains reported below all come from one sample, sequenced in a study of cytomegalovirus exposure and HLA in healthy donors. Amplification used 60 Vbeta primers and 13 Jbeta primers. Some clones are missing from TCRdb's copy, which holds only in-frame ones; the method was immunoSEQ multiplex PCR. The profile covers 130,000 or so clones, with 70% to 75% appearing a single time and approximately 2% taken by the ten largest. Sequenced: PBMCs. These receptors all stem from a woman aged 40-49 years in good health and CMV-seropositive.

This clone occurred a few times. The chain carries TRBV30 and TRBJ2-3; perhaps TRBD1 as D (5 bases). Germline values: CDR1 GTSNPN, CDR2 SVGIG (reference sequence). Trimming cost V 2 bases and J 4 bases, with 10 bases left between them. This CDR3 region has 13 residues. CDR3 region: CAWSRQSPDTQYF. CDR3 DNA: TGTGCCTGGAGTAGACAGTCACCAGATACGCAGTATTTT.

V usage is TRBV30 and J usage is TRBJ1-1; D gene unclear. CDR3 length: 13 amino acids. V dropped 7 bases and J dropped 1 base, with 13 bases sitting between them. Germline loops: CDR1 GTSNPN, CDR2 SVGIG (reference sequence). The CDR3 region is CASGGMTNTEAFF. CDR3 nucleotide sequence: TGTGCCTCCGGAGGAATGACGAACACTGAAGCTTTCTTT.

V is TRBV7-9 and J is TRBJ2-7; 7 bases line up with TRBD2. V shed 5 bases, J shed 5 bases, and the junction held 12 bases outside the gene matches. This CDR3 comprises 15 residues. Germline V CDR1 and CDR2: SEHNR, FQNEAQ (reference sequence). The CDR3 protein is CASSPYPSGRDEQYF. CDR3 sequence (DNA): TGTGCCAGCAGCCCCTACCCTAGCGGCCGGGACGAGCAGTACTTC.

The chain joins TRBV5-1 to TRBJ1-3; tentatively, D is TRBD1 (6 bases). CDR3 size: 14 residues. The V end lost 3 bases, the J end lost 2 bases, and 9 bases lay between the germline ends. Germline CDR1 reads SGHRS; CDR2 reads YFSETQ. CDR3 protein: CASSSGQPGNTIYF. The CDR3 DNA reads as TGCGCCAGCAGCTCCGGACAGCCTGGAAACACCATATATTTT.

The table lists this clone with a count of one. Other DNA sequences within the sample encode an identical CDR3. V gene TRBV5-1 combines with J gene TRBJ1-2; D is undetermined. Trimming removed 2 bases at V and 3 bases at J, with 8 bases between. The CDR3 contains 13 residues. Germline lookup yields CDR1 SGHRS and CDR2 YFSETQ. The CDR3 DNA is TGCGCCAGCAGCTTAACGGGAGACTATGGCTACACCTTC. Protein: CASSLTGDYGYTF.

V is TRBV30 and J is TRBJ2-5, with TRBD2 as a possible D gene (6 bases). Trimming took off 3 bases at V and 11 bases at J, with 16 bases between the two ends. CDR1 GTSNPN and CDR2 SVGIG come from the germline V gene (reference sequence). The CDR3 consists of 12 residues. The CDR3, as DNA: TGTGCCTGGAGCCCAGCTTCGGCGGGACAGTACTTC. Translating it yields CAWSPASAGQYF.

The genes are TRBV5-4 and TRBJ2-3, with 8 nucleotides matching TRBD1. Germline trimming cut 5 bases from V and 0 bases from J; bases unmatched to any gene: 8. Per the germline V gene, CDR1 is SGHNT and CDR2 is YYREEE (reference sequence). The CDR3 covers 16 residues. CDR3 sequence: CASRANRGLSTDTQYF. The CDR3 DNA sequence: TGTGCCAGCAGGGCCAACAGGGGGTTAAGCACAGATACGCAGTATTTT.

The rearrangement uses TRBV28 and TRBJ1-5; 7 bases line up with TRBD1. CDR1 and CDR2 (germline): MDHEN, SYDVKM. CDR3 length equals 14 residues. After removal of 6 bases from V and 7 bases from J, the junction contained 9 bases not matched to a gene. The CDR3 bases are TGTGCCAGCAGCCCCAGACAGGGCGGGCAGCCCCAGCATTTT. It yields the protein CASSPRQGGQPQHF. The entire variable domain, with the rest obtained from reference TRBV28 and TRBJ1-5, is as follows: DVKVTQSSRYLVKRTGEKVFLECVQDMDHENMFWYRQDPGLGLRLIYFSYDVKMKEKGDIPEGYSVSREKKERFSLILESASTNQTSMYLCASSPRQGGQPQHFGDGTRLSIL.

This clone has only one observation. The chain recombines TRBV7-2 with TRBJ1-2; 7 bases line up with TRBD1. J gave up 4 bases and V 5 bases, and 7 bases lay outside the gene matches. Germline loops: CDR1 SGHTA, CDR2 FQGNSA. This CDR3 has 14 amino acids. Here the CDR3 reads CASSLQTGTYGYTF. The DNA for the CDR3 is TGTGCCAGCAGCCTACAGACAGGGACCTATGGCTACACCTTC. Full variable domain (rest looked up from reference TRBV7-2 and TRBJ1-2): GAGVSQSPSNKVTEKGKDVELRCDPISGHTALYWYRQSLGQGLEFLIYFQGNSAPDKSGLPSDRFSAERTGGSVSTLTIQRTQQEDSAVYLCASSLQTGTYGYTFGSGTRLTVV.

This chain links TRBV7-9 with TRBJ2-1; possibly TRBD2 for D (6 bases). The CDR3 is 12 amino acids. Germline V gene data show CDR1 as SEHNR and CDR2 as FQNEAQ (reference sequence). Trimming took off 5 bases at V and 15 bases at J, with 17 bases between the two ends. The CDR3 loop is CASSTPGGGAFF. The CDR3 DNA is TGTGCCAGCAGCACCCCAGGAGGAGGGGCGTTCTTC.

This chain connects TRBV28 to TRBJ1-2; D gene uncertain. The CDR3 spans 12 residues. Germline V gene lookup returns CDR1 MDHEN and CDR2 SYDVKM. The V gene lost 6 bases and the J gene lost 8 bases, with 13 bases spanning the gap. The CDR3 DNA is TGTGCCAGCAGCGCCCCCCAGAGGGGCTACACCTTC. Translation gives CASSAPQRGYTF.

This clone was picked up a small number of times. CDR3 DNA sequence: TGTGCCAGTAGTACGAGGAGGCCCAGTGGCAATCAGCCCCAGCATTTT. It specifies CASSTRRPSGNQPQHF. The rearrangement uses TRBV19 and TRBJ1-5; no reliable D call. CDR3 length: 16 residues. Germline V CDR1 and CDR2: LNHDA, SQIVND (reference sequence). The V and J ends lost 4 bases and 2 bases respectively, with 15 bases between them.

This chain links TRBV5-6 with TRBJ1-5; perhaps TRBD1 as D (6 bases). Germline V lookup: CDR1 SGHDT, CDR2 YYEEEE. This CDR3 is 15 amino acids long. The V and J ends lost 2 bases and 1 base respectively, with 10 bases between them. CDR3 coding DNA: TGTGCCAGCAGCTTTGCAGGGGTGAGCAATCAGCCCCAGCATTTT. Encoded protein: CASSFAGVSNQPQHF.

V gene TRBV9 combines with J gene TRBJ2-2, with a possible D match to TRBD2 (6 bases). Per germline, CDR1 SGDLS and CDR2 YYNGEE. The CDR3 totals 15 residues. V gave up 3 bases and J gave up 1 base, with 10 bases separating them. DNA of the CDR3: TGTGCCAGCAGCGAAACTAGCCTGAACACCGGGGAGCTGTTTTTT. Translating gives CASSETSLNTGELFF.

The chain has TRBV5-6 and TRBJ2-1; 11 bases map to TRBD2. The CDR3 consists of 15 residues. V shed 5 bases and J 5 bases; nucleotides not matched to a gene: 6. Germline lookup yields CDR1 SGHDT and CDR2 YYEEEE. The CDR3 loop is CASSWGLAADNEQFF. CDR3 bases: TGTGCCAGCAGTTGGGGACTAGCGGCAGACAATGAGCAGTTCTTC. Filled out from reference TRBV5-6 and TRBJ2-1, the complete variable domain reads DAGVTQSPTHLIKTRGQQVTLRCSPKSGHDTVSWYQQALGQGPQFIFQYYEEEERQRGNFPDRFSGHQFPNYSSELNVNALLLGDSALYLCASSWGLAADNEQFFGPGTRLTVL.

Concerning this clone itself: Relative to the germline gene, one junction end is altered; a read error may explain this. V is TRBV7-9 and J is TRBJ2-7; D is undetermined. From germline, CDR1 is SEHNR and CDR2 FQNEAQ (reference sequence). The CDR3 runs to 16 residues. The CDR3 loop reads CSSSTVSTTFSYEQYF. CDR3 DNA: TGTTCCAGCAGTACAGTGTCCACCACATTCTCCTACGAGCAGTACTTC.

Only one count was recorded for this clone. The genes are TRBV5-1 and TRBJ2-7, with a possible D match to TRBD1 (7 bases). Germline CDR1 reads SGHRS; CDR2 reads YFSETQ. The CDR3 consists of 15 residues. V lost 4 bases and J lost 3, with 17 bases in between. CDR3 nucleotide sequence: TGCGCCAGCAGCCTCAGCCCAGGGGGACTCTACGAGCAGTACTTC. This gives the protein CASSLSPGGLYEQYF.

This chain joins TRBV19 and TRBJ1-5; tentative D call: TRBD1 (5 bases). The CDR3 has 16 residues. The V gene's germline CDR1 is LNHDA and CDR2 SQIVND (reference sequence). V was trimmed by 5 bases and J by 3 bases, leaving 17 bases between them. CDR3 DNA: TGTGCCAGTAGTGTTTCCCCTACAGGTCTCAATCAGCCCCAGCATTTT. It is translated as CASSVSPTGLNQPQHF.

The chain combines TRBV5-1 with TRBJ2-1, with TRBD2 identical over 7 bases. V lost 5 bases, J lost 1 base, and 6 bases stayed unmatched. The CDR3 has 15 residues. Germline V gene data show CDR1 as SGHRS and CDR2 as YFSETQ. This chain's CDR3 is CASRGPGGSYNEQFF. CDR3 in DNA: TGCGCCAGCAGGGGACCGGGGGGTTCCTACAATGAGCAGTTCTTC.

V usage is TRBV6-6 and J usage is TRBJ1-1; the D is unclear. CDR3 size: 13 residues. Trimming left V 3 bases short and J 2 bases short, with 7 bases between. Germline CDR1 is MNHNY and CDR2 is SVGAGI (reference sequence). This CDR3 reads CASSYGRNTEAFF. The CDR3 DNA follows: TGTGCCAGCAGTTATGGCAGAAACACTGAAGCTTTCTTT.

This clone was observed a single time. The genes are TRBV15 and TRBJ2-7; 7 nucleotides agree with TRBD1. The CDR3 totals 13 residues. Trimming cost V 0 bases and J 5 bases; bases outside gene matches: 1. Germline V gene sequence: CDR1 LNHNV, CDR2 YYDKDF (reference sequence). The CDR3 coding sequence is TGTGCCACCAGCAGAGAGGGACAGAACGAGCAGTACTTC. This encodes CATSREGQNEQYF.

The chain joins TRBV11-3 to TRBJ2-1; 12 nucleotides align to TRBD2. Germline V gene sequence: CDR1 SGHNT, CDR2 YENEEA. There are 16 residues in the CDR3. V shed 3 bases, J shed 9 bases, and the junction held 9 bases outside the gene matches. The CDR3 spells CASSLGTSGGNGEQFF. The CDR3 nucleotides are TGTGCCAGCAGCTTGGGAACTAGCGGGGGGAATGGTGAGCAGTTCTTC.

This clone was seen more than once but under ten times. CDR3 DNA sequence: TGTGCCTGGAGTAGCGGGTATAACAATGAGCAGTTCTTC. Its protein is CAWSSGYNNEQFF. The chain carries TRBV30 and TRBJ2-1; tentative D call: TRBD2 (6 bases). V was trimmed by 2 bases and J by 5 bases, leaving 10 bases between them. The CDR3 contains 13 residues. Per germline, CDR1 GTSNPN and CDR2 SVGIG (reference sequence).

This chain joins TRBV19 and TRBJ2-7; 8 positions agree with TRBD1. CDR1 and CDR2 from the germline V gene are LNHDA and SQIVND (reference sequence). J was trimmed by 6 bases and V by 5 bases; bases with no gene match: 9. The CDR3 spans 14 residues. CDR3: CASSGQGAYGEQYF. As DNA, the CDR3 is TGTGCCAGTAGTGGACAGGGAGCTTACGGCGAGCAGTACTTC.

V is TRBV30 and J is TRBJ1-6, with 7 bases matching TRBD1. The CDR3 is 12 amino acids. In germline, CDR1 is GTSNPN, CDR2 SVGIG (reference sequence). V dropped 3 bases and J dropped 10; count of bases not matched to a gene: 3. CDR3 protein: CAWSTGDSPLHF. DNA of the CDR3: TGTGCCTGGAGCACAGGGGACTCACCCCTCCACTTT.

The chain recombines TRBV28 with TRBJ2-7; tentatively, D is TRBD1 (6 bases). Germline-derived CDR1 and CDR2 are MDHEN and SYDVKM. The CDR3 totals 14 residues. Trimming shortened V by 1 base and J by 5 bases, and 12 bases separated the two germline ends. DNA of the CDR3: TGTGCCAGCAGTTTATCAGGGGCTTTCCACGAGCAGTACTTC. Residues: CASSLSGAFHEQYF. The complete variable domain, with remaining parts taken from reference TRBV28 and TRBJ2-7, reads DVKVTQSSRYLVKRTGEKVFLECVQDMDHENMFWYRQDPGLGLRLIYFSYDVKMKEKGDIPEGYSVSREKKERFSLILESASTNQTSMYLCASSLSGAFHEQYFGPGTRLTVT.

This sequence joins TRBV6-6 and TRBJ2-5; D might be TRBD2 (5 bases). The CDR3 runs to 14 residues. The V end was cut by 3 bases, the J end by 5 bases, with 13 bases between. Germline values: CDR1 MNHNY, CDR2 SVGAGI (reference sequence). The CDR3 region is CASSYLPRAETQYF. CDR3 nucleotide sequence: TGTGCCAGCAGTTATTTGCCGAGGGCCGAGACCCAGTACTTC.